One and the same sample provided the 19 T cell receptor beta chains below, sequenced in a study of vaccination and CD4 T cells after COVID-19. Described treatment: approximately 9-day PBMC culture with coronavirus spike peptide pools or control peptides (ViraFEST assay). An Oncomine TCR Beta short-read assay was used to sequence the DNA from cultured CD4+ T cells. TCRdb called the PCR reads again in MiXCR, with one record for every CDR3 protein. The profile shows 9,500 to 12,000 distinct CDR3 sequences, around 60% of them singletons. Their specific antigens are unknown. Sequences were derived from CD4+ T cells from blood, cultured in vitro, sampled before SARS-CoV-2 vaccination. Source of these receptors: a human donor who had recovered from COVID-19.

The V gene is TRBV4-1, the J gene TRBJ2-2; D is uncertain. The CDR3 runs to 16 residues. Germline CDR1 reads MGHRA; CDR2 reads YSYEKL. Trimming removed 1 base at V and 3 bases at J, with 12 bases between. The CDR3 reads CASSQGRLADTGELFF. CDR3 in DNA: TGCGCCAGCAGCCAAGGACGGCTTGCGGACACCGGGGAGCTGTTTTTT.

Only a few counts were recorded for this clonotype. CDR3 in DNA: TGTGCCAGCAGCCCCCAGCAGGCCCCGGGCGAGCAGTACTTC. It encodes CASSPQQAPGEQYF. The chain carries TRBV5-4 and TRBJ2-7; D is undetermined. The CDR3 is 14 residues long. Trimming cost V 4 bases and J 6 bases, with 17 bases left between them. CDR1 is SGHNT, CDR2 YYREEE, per germline (reference sequence). The full variable domain, completed using reference TRBV5-4 and TRBJ2-7, is ETGVTQSPTHLIKTRGQQVTLRCSSQSGHNTVSWYQQALGQGPQFIFQYYREEENGRGNFPPRFSGLQFPNYSSELNVNALELDDSALYLCASSPQQAPGEQYFGPGTRLTVT.

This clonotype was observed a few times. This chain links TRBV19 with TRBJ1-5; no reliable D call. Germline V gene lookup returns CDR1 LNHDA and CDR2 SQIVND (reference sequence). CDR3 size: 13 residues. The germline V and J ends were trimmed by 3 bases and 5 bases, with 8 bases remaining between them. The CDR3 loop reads CASSIPLYQPQHF. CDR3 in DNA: TGTGCCAGTAGTATCCCCCTCTATCAGCCCCAGCATTTT.

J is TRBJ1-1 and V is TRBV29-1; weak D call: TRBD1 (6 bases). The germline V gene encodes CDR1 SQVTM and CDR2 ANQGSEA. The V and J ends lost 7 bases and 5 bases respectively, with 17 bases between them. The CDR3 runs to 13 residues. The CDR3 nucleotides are TGCAGCGCTCTAGATGATCAGGGGACTGAAGCTTTCTTT. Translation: CSALDDQGTEAFF.

The CDR3 nucleotides read TGTGCCAGCTCACCGGACAGCTCTGGGGCCAACGTCCTGACTTTC. Residues: CASSPDSSGANVLTF. The chain recombines TRBV18 with TRBJ2-6; possible D gene TRBD1, 6 bases. From germline, CDR1 is KGHSH and CDR2 LQKENI. The ends were cut back, 3 bases at V and 0 bases at J, with 6 bases in the middle. CDR3 length equals 15 residues.

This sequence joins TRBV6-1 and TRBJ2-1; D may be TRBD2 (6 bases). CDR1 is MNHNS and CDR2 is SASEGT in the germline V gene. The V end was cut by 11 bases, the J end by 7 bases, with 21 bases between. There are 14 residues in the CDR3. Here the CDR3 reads CAGGGGSIFNEQFF. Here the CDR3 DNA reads TGTGCCGGGGGTGGGGGGAGTATTTTTAATGAGCAGTTCTTC.

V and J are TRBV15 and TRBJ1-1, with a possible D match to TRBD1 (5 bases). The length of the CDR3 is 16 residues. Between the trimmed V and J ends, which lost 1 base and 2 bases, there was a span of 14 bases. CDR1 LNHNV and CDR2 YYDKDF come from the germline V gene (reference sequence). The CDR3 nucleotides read TGTGCCACCAGCAGAGTGACGGGGGTGAAAAACACTGAAGCTTTCTTT. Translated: CATSRVTGVKNTEAFF.

CDR3 bases: TGTGCCAGCAGCATCTGGGACAGCACAGATACGCAGTATTTT. Translation gives CASSIWDSTDTQYF. This sequence joins TRBV5-4 and TRBJ2-3; D possibly matches TRBD1 or TRBD2 (5 bases each). Per germline, CDR1 SGHNT and CDR2 YYREEE (reference sequence). V was cut by 4 bases and J by 0 bases, with 9 bases left in between. The CDR3 extends over 14 amino acids.

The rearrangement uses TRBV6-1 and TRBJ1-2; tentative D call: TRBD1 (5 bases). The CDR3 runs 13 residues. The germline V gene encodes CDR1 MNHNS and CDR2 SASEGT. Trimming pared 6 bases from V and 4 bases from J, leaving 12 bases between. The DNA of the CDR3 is TGTGCCAGCAGATCGGGGGGTAGCTATGGCTACACCTTC. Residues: CASRSGGSYGYTF.

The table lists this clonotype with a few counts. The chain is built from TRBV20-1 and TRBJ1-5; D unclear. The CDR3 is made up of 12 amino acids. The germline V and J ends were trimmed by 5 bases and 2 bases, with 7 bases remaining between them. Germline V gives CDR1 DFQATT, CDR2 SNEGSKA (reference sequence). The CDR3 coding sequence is TGCAGTGCTTTCAAGGGCAATCAGCCCCAGCATTTT. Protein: CSAFKGNQPQHF.

The CDR3 DNA is TGCAGTGCTAGAGAGGCGGGAGGAGTAGATACGCAGTATTTT. Residues: CSAREAGGVDTQYF. The rearrangement links TRBV20-1 to TRBJ2-3, with 8 bases lining up with TRBD2. Unmatched junction bases numbered 4, after V lost 0 bases and J lost 5 bases. This CDR3 region has 14 residues. The germline V gene encodes CDR1 DFQATT and CDR2 SNEGSKA (reference sequence).

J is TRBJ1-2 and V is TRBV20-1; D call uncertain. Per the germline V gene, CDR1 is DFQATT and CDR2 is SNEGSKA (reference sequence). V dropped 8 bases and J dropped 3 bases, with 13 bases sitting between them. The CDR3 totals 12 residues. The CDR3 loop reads CSTTDGHYGYTF. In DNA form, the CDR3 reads TGCAGTACCACCGACGGGCACTATGGCTACACCTTC.

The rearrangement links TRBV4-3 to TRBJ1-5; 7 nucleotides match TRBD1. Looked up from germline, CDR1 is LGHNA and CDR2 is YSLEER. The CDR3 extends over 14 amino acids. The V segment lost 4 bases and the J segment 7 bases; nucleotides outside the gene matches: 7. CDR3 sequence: CASSRETGFQPQHF. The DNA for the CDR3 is TGCGCCAGCAGCCGAGAGACAGGGTTCCAGCCCCAGCATTTT.

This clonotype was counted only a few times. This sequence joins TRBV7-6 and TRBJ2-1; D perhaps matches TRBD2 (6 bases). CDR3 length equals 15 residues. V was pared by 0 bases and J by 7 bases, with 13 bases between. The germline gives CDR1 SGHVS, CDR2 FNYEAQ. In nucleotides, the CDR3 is TGTGCCAGCAGCTTAGCTCCGGGAGCGGCAAATGAGCAGTTCTTC. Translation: CASSLAPGAANEQFF.

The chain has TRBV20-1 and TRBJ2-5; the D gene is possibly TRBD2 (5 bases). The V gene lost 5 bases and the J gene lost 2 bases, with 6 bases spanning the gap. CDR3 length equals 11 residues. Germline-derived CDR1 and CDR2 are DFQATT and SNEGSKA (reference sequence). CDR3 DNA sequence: TGCAGTGCTGAGGGTCAAGAGACCCAGTACTTC. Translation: CSAEGQETQYF.

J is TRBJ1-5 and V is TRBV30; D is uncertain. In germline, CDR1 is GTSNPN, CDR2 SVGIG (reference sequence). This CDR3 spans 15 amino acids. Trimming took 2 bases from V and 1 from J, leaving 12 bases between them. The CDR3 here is CAWSTGSSSNQPQHF. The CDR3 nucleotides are TGTGCCTGGAGTACTGGCAGCTCAAGCAATCAGCCCCAGCATTTT. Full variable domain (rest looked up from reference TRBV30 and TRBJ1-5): SQTIHQWPATLVQPVGSPLSLECTVEGTSNPNLYWYRQAAGRGLQLLFYSVGIGQISSEVPQNLSASRPQDRQFILSSKKLLLSDSGFYLCAWSTGSSSNQPQHFGDGTRLSIL.

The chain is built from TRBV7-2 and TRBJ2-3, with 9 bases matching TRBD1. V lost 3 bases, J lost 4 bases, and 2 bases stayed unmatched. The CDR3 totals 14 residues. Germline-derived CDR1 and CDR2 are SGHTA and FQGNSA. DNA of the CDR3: TGTGCCAGCAGCTTGGGACAGGGTGCAGATACGCAGTATTTT. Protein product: CASSLGQGADTQYF. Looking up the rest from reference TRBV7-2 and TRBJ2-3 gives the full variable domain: GAGVSQSPSNKVTEKGKDVELRCDPISGHTALYWYRQSLGQGLEFLIYFQGNSAPDKSGLPSDRFSAERTGGSVSTLTIQRTQQEDSAVYLCASSLGQGADTQYFGPGTRLTVL.

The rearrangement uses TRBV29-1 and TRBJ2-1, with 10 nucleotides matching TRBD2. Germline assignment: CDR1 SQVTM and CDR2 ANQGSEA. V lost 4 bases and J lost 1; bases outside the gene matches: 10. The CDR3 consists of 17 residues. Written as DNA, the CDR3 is TGCAGCGTTGGTAGGCTAGCGGGAGTTACGTCCTACAATGAGCAGTTCTTC. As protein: CSVGRLAGVTSYNEQFF.

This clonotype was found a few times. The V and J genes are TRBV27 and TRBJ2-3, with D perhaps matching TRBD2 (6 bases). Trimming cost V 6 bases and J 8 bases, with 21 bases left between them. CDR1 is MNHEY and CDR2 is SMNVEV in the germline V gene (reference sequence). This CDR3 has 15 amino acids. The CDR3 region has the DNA TGTGCCAGCAGCAGTAGGAGGGAGTCGGGTCTTACGCAGTATTTT. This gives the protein CASSSRRESGLTQYF.